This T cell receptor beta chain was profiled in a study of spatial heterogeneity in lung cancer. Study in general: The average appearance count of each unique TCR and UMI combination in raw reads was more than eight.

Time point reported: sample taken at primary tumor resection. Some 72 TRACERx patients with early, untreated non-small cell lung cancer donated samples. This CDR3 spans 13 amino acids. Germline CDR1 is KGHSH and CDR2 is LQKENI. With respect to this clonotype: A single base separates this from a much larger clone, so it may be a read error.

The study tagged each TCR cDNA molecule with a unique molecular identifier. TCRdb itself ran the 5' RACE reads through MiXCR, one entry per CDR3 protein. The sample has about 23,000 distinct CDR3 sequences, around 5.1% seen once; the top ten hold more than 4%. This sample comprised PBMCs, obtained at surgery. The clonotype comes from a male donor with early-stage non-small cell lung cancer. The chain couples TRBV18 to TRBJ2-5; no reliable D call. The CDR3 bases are TGTGCCAGCACCTCTAGTAGGCAAGACACCCAGTACTTC. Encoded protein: CASTSSRQDTQYF.